In this sample, the clone carrying this T cell receptor beta chain turned up once. Its specificity is not known. The same CDR3 also results from other DNA sequences found in this sample. This specimen belongs to a study of vaccination effects on CD4 cells after COVID-19. Study-wide background: The vaccine given was either BNT162b2 or mRNA-1273, in two doses. General study findings and limits: Missing from the study were early post-infection timepoints, and its convalescent patients were few.

Profiling relied on immunoSEQ multiplex PCR, and the TCRdb table lists in-frame clones only, not all of them. The table has approximately 87,000 clones, approximately 74% seen once. ViraFEST used viral peptide pools to expand antigen-specific CD4+ T cells before sequencing. Culturing for around ten days preceded CD4+ T cell isolation. None of the vaccinated had previously contracted SARS-CoV-2, and their nucleocapsid antibodies tested negative. Roughly 1.9 million PBMC per well received approximately 10 IU/ml IL-2 and 9.5 to 10 ug/ml peptides in culture. CDR3 length equals 18 residues. The TCR comes from a human donor who received a COVID-19 vaccine. The V and J genes are TRBV21-1 and TRBJ1-2. TRBV21-1 constitutes a pseudogene. The sequences come from CD4+ T cells from PBMCs cultured with HCoV-229E spike peptides, collected before COVID-19 vaccination. CDR3 sequence reads: CASSKGMRRDGLFYGYTF. As DNA, the CDR3 is TGTGCCAGCAGCAAAGGTATGAGGAGGGACGGCTTATTTTATGGCTACACCTTC.